A single sample gave rise to the 13 T cell receptor beta chains below, sequenced in a study of CD8+CD57+ T cells in acquired aplastic anemia. For CDR3 and TCR beta VDJ profiling, genomic DNA was the template used. TCRdb reprocessed the reads with MiXCR, giving one entry per CDR3 protein. The sample has some 180,000 distinct CDR3 sequences; 40% to 55% are singletons. The sequenced material came from sorted CD4+, CD8+, or CD8+CD57+ T cells (not recorded which) from PBMCs. The receptors originated from a human donor in good health.

V and J are TRBV24-1 and TRBJ2-5; 10 bases are shared with TRBD2. Per germline, CDR1 KGHDR and CDR2 SFDVKD. The CDR3 consists of 15 residues. Trimming removed 2 bases from V and 4 bases from J; junction bases left unmatched: 3. The CDR3: CATSDSRTSGETQYF. The DNA of the CDR3 is TGTGCCACCAGTGATTCCAGGACTAGCGGAGAGACCCAGTACTTC.

The chain employs TRBV6-1 and TRBJ2-7; D may be TRBD1 (5 bases). The CDR3 contains 12 residues. V gave up 6 bases and J gave up 0 bases, with 6 bases separating them. Germline CDR1 is MNHNS and CDR2 is SASEGT. CDR3 bases: TGTGCCAGCAGGCAGGGCTCCTACGAGCAGTACTTC. It yields the protein CASRQGSYEQYF.

The rearrangement joins TRBV7-2 to TRBJ2-7; D is undetermined. CDR1 and CDR2 from the germline V gene are SGHTA and FQGNSA. Trimming left V 5 bases short and J 1 base short, with 6 bases between. The CDR3 sequence is 12 residues long. The chain's CDR3 is CASSLISYEQYF. As DNA, the CDR3 is TGTGCCAGCAGCCTTATATCCTACGAGCAGTACTTC.

The V call is TRBV2, the J call TRBJ1-3; TRBD1 matches at 10 bases. Per germline, CDR1 SNHLY and CDR2 FYNNEI. V was clipped by 5 bases and J by 3 bases; unmatched bases: 4. The CDR3 loop spans 15 amino acids. DNA for the CDR3: TGTGCCAGCAGTCCCGGGACAGGGGATGGAAACACCATATATTTT. Amino acid sequence: CASSPGTGDGNTIYF.

CDR3 sequence reads: CSAIGDGKNTEAFF. The CDR3 nucleotides are TGCAGTGCTATCGGGGACGGCAAGAACACTGAAGCTTTCTTT. V is TRBV20-1 and J is TRBJ1-1, with D maybe TRBD1 (5 bases). From germline, CDR1 is DFQATT and CDR2 SNEGSKA (reference sequence). The CDR3 sequence is 14 residues long. Trimming pared 4 bases from V and 1 base from J, leaving 13 bases between.

This clonotype was detected ten times or more. The chain links TRBV7-9 to TRBJ2-7; 9 nucleotides match TRBD1. There are 14 residues in the CDR3. Trimming removed 5 bases from V and 5 bases from J; junction bases left unmatched: 7. Germline V gene lookup returns CDR1 SEHNR and CDR2 FQNEAQ (reference sequence). The CDR3 sequence: CASSPGTGRNEQYF. CDR3 coding DNA: TGTGCCAGCAGCCCCGGGACAGGGAGAAACGAGCAGTACTTC.

This clonotype was observed at least ten times. The chain recombines TRBV4-1 with TRBJ1-5; D is perhaps TRBD1 (5 bases). The germline V gene encodes CDR1 MGHRA and CDR2 YSYEKL. Between the trimmed V and J ends, which lost 1 base and 7 bases, there was a span of 17 bases. The CDR3 sequence is 16 residues long. CDR3 amino acids: CASSQGDGRAGQPQHF. In nucleotides, the CDR3 is TGCGCCAGCAGCCAAGGCGACGGGCGGGCAGGGCAGCCCCAGCATTTT.

This clonotype showed up many times. V is TRBV7-8 and J is TRBJ2-4; 7 bases align to TRBD1. Trimming removed 5 bases from V and 7 bases from J; junction bases left unmatched: 5. There are 13 residues in the CDR3. Per the germline V gene, CDR1 is SGHVS and CDR2 is FQNEAQ. As DNA, the CDR3 is TGTGCCAGCAGCCAAGGGACAGTCAACATTCAGTACTTC. Protein sequence: CASSQGTVNIQYF.

The DNA of the CDR3 is TGTGCCTCCCACCTAGGACAGCCGAACACCGGGGAGCTGTTTTTT. Residues: CASHLGQPNTGELFF. The chain joins TRBV27 to TRBJ2-2; TRBD1 is a possible D gene (6 bases). Germline V gene sequence: CDR1 MNHEY, CDR2 SMNVEV (reference sequence). This CDR3 region has 15 residues. Deletions cut 11 bases from V and 0 bases from J, with 16 bases between.

To note about this clonotype: Possible read error: a much larger clone is one base away. The chain is built from TRBV11-2 and TRBJ2-7; D is perhaps TRBD2 (5 bases). CDR1 SGHAT and CDR2 FQNNGV come from the germline V gene. The CDR3 totals 14 residues. The V end was cut by 3 bases, the J end by 3 bases, with 12 bases between. DNA of the CDR3: TGTGCCAGCAGCTTCGGGCCAGAGGGCTACGAGCAGTACTTC. It is translated as CASSFGPEGYEQYF.

This clonotype was picked up many times. The chain recombines TRBV20-1 with TRBJ2-7, with 12 positions matching TRBD2. Germline V gene sequence: CDR1 DFQATT, CDR2 SNEGSKA (reference sequence). Unmatched junction bases numbered 8, after V lost 5 bases and J lost 3 bases. This CDR3 has 15 amino acids. This CDR3 is CSALQPTSGSYEQYF. The CDR3 region has the DNA TGCAGTGCTCTCCAACCGACTAGCGGGAGCTACGAGCAGTACTTC.

This clonotype was seen ten or more times. The J gene is TRBJ2-3, the V gene TRBV20-1; 11 positions match TRBD2. The germline CDR1 and CDR2 sequences are DFQATT and SNEGSKA (reference sequence). There are 14 residues in the CDR3. Trimming removed 5 bases from V and 4 bases from J; junction bases left unmatched: 5. The chain's CDR3 is CSAPTSGEADTQYF. The CDR3 bases are TGCAGTGCTCCGACTAGCGGGGAAGCAGATACGCAGTATTTT.

The chain joins TRBV20-1 to TRBJ2-5, with 8 bases fitting TRBD2. Germline V gives CDR1 DFQATT, CDR2 SNEGSKA (reference sequence). After removal of 7 bases from V and 3 bases from J, the junction contained 7 bases not matched to a gene. CDR3 length: 13 amino acids. CDR3 sequence reads: CSVVRGGEETQYF. The CDR3 coding sequence is TGCAGTGTCGTCCGGGGGGGCGAAGAGACCCAGTACTTC.